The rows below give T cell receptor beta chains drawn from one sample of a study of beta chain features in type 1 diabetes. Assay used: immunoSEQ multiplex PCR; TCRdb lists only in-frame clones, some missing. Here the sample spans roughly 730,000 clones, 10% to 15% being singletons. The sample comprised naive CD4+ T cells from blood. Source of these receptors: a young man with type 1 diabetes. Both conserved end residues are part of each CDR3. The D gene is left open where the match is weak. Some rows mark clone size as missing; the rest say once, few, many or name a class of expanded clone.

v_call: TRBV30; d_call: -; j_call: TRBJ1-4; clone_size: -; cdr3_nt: TGTGCCTGGAGTGTACGTGAAAAACTGTTTTTT; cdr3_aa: CAWSVREKLFF
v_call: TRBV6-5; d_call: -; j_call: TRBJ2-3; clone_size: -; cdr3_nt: TGTGCCAGCAGTTATGGGGGGAGCACAGATACGCAGTATTTT; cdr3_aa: CASSYGGSTDTQYF
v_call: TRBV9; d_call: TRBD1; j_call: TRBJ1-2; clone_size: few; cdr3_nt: TGTGCCAGCAGCGCCGGGACAGCTTCTCATGGCTACACCTTC; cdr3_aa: CASSAGTASHGYTF
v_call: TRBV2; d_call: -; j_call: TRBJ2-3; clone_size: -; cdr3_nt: TGTGCCAGCACTAGAACTGTCACAGATACGCAGTATTTT; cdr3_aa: CASTRTVTDTQYF
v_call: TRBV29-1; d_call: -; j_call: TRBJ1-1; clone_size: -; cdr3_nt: TGCAGCGTTGAAGATCGTGTTAACACTGAAGCTTTCTTT; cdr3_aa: CSVEDRVNTEAFF
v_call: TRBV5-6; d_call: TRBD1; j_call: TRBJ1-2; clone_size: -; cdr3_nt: TGTGCCAGCAGCTTGTTACCAGGGGGCCAGTATGGCTACACCTTC; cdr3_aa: CASSLLPGGQYGYTF
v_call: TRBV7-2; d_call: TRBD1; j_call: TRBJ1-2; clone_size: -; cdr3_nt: TGTGCCAGCAGCTCAACAGGGGATAACTATGGCTACACCTTC; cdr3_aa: CASSSTGDNYGYTF
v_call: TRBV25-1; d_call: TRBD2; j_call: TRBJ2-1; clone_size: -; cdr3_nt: TGTGCCAGCACGACTAGCGGGGGGGTTAATAATGAGCAGTTCTTC; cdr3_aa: CASTTSGGVNNEQFF
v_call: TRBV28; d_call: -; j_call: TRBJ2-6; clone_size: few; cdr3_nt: TGTGCCAGCAGTTTCACTGGGGCCAACGTCCTGACTTTC; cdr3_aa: CASSFTGANVLTF
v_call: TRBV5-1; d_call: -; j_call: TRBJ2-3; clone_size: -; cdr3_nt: TGCGCCAGCAGCCCTCACACAGATACGCAGTATTTT; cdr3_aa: CASSPHTDTQYF
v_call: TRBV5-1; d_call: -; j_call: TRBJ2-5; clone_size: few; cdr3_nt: TGCGCCAGCAGCTTGGGAGGCAGCTTCCCGGAGACCCAGTACTTC; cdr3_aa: CASSLGGSFPETQYF
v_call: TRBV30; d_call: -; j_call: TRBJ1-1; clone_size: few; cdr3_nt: TGTGCCTGGAGTGGGCTGACGGGGAACACTGAAGCTTTCTTT; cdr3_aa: CAWSGLTGNTEAFF
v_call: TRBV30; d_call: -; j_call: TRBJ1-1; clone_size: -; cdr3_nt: TGTGCCTGGAGTGTATTGCTGGTCGCAAACACTGAAGCTTTCTTT; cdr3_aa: CAWSVLLVANTEAFF
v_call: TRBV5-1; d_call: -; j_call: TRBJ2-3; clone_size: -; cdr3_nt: TGCGCCAGCAGCTCCGGCGGCCAGCTCACAGATACGCAGTATTTT; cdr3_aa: CASSSGGQLTDTQYF
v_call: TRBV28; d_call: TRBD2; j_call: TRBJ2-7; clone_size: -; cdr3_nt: TGTGCCAGCAGCTCCATAAGGCGCGGGGGATACTACGAGCAGTACTTC; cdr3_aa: CASSSIRRGGYYEQYF
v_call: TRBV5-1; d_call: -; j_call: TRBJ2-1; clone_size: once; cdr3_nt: TGCGCCAGCAGTGCCTCTCTGACTGGCCTCTCCTACAATGAGCAGTTCTTC; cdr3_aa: CASSASLTGLSYNEQFF
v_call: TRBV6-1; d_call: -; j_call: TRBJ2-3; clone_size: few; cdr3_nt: TGTGCCAGCAGTTTGTCGGGGATCGATACGCAGTATTTT; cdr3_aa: CASSLSGIDTQYF
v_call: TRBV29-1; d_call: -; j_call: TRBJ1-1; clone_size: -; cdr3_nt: TGCAGCGTTGATTGGGAAATGAACACTGAAGCTTTCTTT; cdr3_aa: CSVDWEMNTEAFF
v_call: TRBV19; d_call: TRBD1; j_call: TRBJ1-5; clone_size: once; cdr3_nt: TGTGCCAGTAGTGACGGGACAGGGAACGGCAATCAGCCCCAGCATTTT; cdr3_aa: CASSDGTGNGNQPQHF
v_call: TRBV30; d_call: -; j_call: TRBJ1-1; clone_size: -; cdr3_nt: TGTGCCTCAGGGCCCGGGGGAGCTTTCTTT; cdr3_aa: CASGPGGAFF
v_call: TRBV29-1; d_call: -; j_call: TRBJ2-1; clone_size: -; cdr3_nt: TGCAGCGCAAGGGGACAACCCTACAATGAGCAGTTCTTC; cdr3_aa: CSARGQPYNEQFF
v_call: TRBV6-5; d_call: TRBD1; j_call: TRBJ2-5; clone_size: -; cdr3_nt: TGTGCCAGCAGTTACCCCGGGACAGACCAAGAGACCCAGTACTTC; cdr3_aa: CASSYPGTDQETQYF
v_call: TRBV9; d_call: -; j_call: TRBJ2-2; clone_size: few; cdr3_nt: TGTGCCAGCAGCGTAGGGCTGTACACCGGGGAGCTGTTTTTT; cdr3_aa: CASSVGLYTGELFF
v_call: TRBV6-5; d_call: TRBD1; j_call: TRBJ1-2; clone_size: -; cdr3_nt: TGTGCCAGCAGTTCCTCAGGGGGAGTTTGGTATGGCTACACCTTC; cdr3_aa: CASSSSGGVWYGYTF
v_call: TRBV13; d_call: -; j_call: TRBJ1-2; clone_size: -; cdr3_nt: TGTGCCAGCAGCTACGGACAGACCCGAGCTAACTATGGCTACACCTTC; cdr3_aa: CASSYGQTRANYGYTF
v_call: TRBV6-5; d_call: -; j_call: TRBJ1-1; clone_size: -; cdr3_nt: TGTGCCAGCAACGGGTATTTGAACACTGAAGCTTTCTTT; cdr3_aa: CASNGYLNTEAFF
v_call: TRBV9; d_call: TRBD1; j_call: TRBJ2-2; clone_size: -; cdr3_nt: TGTGCCAGCAGCGCCCGGGACAGGGGGTACGGGGAGCTGTTTTTT; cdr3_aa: CASSARDRGYGELFF
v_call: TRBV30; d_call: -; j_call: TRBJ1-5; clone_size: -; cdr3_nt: TGTGCCTGGAGTGAAACACAGGATAGCAATCAGCCCCAGCATTTT; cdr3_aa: CAWSETQDSNQPQHF
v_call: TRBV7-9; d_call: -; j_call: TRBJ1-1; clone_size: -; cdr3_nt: TGTGCCAGCAGCACAAGCCCACAAATTGAAGCTTTCTTT; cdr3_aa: CASSTSPQIEAFF
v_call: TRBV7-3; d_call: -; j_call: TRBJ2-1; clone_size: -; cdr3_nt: TGTGCCAGCAGCTTAGCCCCCGTGGGGGCGGGTAATGAGCAGTTCTTC; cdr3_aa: CASSLAPVGAGNEQFF
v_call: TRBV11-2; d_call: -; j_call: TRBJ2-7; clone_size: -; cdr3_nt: TGTGCCAGCAGCTCGACAGGTTTTAGCTCCTACGAGCAGTACTTC; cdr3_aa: CASSSTGFSSYEQYF
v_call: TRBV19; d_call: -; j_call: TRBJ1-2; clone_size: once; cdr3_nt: TGTGCCAGTAGTATCCCCGGGAATGGCTACACCTTC; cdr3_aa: CASSIPGNGYTF
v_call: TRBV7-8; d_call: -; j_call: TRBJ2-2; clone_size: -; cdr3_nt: TGTGCCAGCAGCTTAAGGGATGGGGGGGAGCTGTTTTTT; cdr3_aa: CASSLRDGGELFF
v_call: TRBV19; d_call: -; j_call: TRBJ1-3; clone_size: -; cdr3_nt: TGTGCCAGTAGATCTACAGGGTTGACTGGAAACACCATATATTTT; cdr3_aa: CASRSTGLTGNTIYF
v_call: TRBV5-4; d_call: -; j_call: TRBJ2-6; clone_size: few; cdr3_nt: TGTGCCAGCAGAGGGTCTGGGGCCAACGTCCTGACTTTC; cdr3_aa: CASRGSGANVLTF
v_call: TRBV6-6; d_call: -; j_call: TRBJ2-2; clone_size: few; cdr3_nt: TGTGCCAGCAGTTCTATGGGGGCTCCGAACACCGGGGAGCTGTTTTTT; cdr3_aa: CASSSMGAPNTGELFF
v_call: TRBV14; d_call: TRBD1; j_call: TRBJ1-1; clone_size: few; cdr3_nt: TGTGCCAGCAGCCACAGGACAGGGGGTCCCGAAGCTTTCTTT; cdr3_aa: CASSHRTGGPEAFF
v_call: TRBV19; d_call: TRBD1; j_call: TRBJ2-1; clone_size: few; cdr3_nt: TGTGCCAGTAGTATGGGGACAGGGGACTACAATGAGCAGTTCTTC; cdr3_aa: CASSMGTGDYNEQFF
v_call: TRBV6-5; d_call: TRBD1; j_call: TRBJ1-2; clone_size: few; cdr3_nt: TGTGCCAGCAGTTACTCTGGACAGGGGGGCTATGGCTACACCTTC; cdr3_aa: CASSYSGQGGYGYTF
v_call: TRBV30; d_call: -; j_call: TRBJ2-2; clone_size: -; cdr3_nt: TGTGCCTGGAGTCACAAGGGTTCCGGGGAGCTGTTTTTT; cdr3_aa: CAWSHKGSGELFF
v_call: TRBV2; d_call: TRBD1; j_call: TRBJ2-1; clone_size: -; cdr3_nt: TGTGCCAGCAGTCGGGACAGGGGAGCCCACAATGAGCAGTTCTTC; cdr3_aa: CASSRDRGAHNEQFF
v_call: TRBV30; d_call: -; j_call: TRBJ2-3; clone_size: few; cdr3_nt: TGTGCCTGGAGCGACAGTAGAACTACGCAGTATTTT; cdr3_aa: CAWSDSRTTQYF
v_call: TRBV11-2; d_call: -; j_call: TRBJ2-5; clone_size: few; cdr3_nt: TGTGCCCCCATGGCAGGATTGTACCAAGAGACCCAGTACTTC; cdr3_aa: CAPMAGLYQETQYF
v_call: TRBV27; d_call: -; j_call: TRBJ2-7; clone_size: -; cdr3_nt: TGTGCCAGCAGTGCAAGACCTTCCTACGAGCAGTACTTC; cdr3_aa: CASSARPSYEQYF
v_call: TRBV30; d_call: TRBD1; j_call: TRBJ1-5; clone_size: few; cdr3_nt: TGTGCCTGGAGTCGACAGGGCCTTGTGTCCCAGCATTTT; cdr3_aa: CAWSRQGLVSQHF
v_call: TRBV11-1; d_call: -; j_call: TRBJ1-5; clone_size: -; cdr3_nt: TGTGCCAGCAGCTTAGATAGTAGCAATCAGCCCCAGCATTTT; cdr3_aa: CASSLDSSNQPQHF
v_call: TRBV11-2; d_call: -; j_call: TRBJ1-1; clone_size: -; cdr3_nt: TGTGCCAGCAGCTTAGATCGATGGGACGGGGCGAACACTGAAGCTTTCTTT; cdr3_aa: CASSLDRWDGANTEAFF
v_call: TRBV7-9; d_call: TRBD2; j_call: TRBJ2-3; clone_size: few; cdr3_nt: TGTGCCAGCAGCTTAGCTGGGCGGGGGGACACAGATACGCAGTATTTT; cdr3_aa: CASSLAGRGDTDTQYF
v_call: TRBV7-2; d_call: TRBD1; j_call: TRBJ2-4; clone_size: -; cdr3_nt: TGTGCCAGCAGCCTAGGACAGGGAAAAAACATTCAGTACTTC; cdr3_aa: CASSLGQGKNIQYF
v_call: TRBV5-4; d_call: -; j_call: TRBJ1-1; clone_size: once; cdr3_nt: TGTGCCAGCAGCCTGGTGATGGCAGCCAGAGCGTCGAACACTGAAGCTTTCTTT; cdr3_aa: CASSLVMAARASNTEAFF